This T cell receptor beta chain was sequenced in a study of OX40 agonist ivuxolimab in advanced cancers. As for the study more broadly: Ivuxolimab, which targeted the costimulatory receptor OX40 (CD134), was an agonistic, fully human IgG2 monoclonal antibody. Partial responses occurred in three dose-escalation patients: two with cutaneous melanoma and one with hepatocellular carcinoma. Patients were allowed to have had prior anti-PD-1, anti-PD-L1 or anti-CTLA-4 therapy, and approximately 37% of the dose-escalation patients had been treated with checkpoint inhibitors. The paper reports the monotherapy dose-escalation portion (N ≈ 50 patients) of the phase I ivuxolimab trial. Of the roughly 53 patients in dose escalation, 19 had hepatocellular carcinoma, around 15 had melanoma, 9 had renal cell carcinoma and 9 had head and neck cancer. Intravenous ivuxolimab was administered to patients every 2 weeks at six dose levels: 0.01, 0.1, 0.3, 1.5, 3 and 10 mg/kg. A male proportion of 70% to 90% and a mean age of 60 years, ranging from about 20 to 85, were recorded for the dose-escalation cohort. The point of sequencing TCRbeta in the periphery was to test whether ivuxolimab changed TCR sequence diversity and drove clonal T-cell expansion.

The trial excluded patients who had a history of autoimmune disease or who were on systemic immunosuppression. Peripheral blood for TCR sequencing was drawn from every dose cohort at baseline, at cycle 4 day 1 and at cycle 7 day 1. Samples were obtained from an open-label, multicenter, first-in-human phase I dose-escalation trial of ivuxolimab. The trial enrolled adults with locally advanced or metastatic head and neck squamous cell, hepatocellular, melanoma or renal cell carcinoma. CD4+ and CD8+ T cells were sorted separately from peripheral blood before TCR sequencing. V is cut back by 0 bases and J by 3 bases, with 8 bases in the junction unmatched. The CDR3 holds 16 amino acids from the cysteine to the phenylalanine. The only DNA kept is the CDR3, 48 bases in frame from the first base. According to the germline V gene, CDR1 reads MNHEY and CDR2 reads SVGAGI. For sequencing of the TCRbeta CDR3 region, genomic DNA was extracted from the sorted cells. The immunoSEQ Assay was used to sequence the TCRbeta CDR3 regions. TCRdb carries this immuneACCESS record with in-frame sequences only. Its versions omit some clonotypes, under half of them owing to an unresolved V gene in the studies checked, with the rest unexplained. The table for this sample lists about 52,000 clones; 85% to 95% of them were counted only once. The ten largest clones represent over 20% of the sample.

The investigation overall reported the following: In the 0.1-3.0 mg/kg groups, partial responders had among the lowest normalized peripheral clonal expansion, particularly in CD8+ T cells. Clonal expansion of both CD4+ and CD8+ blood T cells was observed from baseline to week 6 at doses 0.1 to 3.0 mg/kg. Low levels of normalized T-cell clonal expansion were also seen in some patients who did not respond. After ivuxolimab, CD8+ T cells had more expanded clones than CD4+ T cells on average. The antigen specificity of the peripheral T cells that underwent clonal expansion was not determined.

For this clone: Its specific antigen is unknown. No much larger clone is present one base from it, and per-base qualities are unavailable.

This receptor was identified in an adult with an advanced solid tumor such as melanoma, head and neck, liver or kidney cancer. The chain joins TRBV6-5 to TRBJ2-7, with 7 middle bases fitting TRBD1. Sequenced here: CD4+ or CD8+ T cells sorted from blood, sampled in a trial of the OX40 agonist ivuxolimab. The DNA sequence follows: TGTGCCAGCAGTTACTCTTTTGGGGACAGTAGCTACGAGCAGTACTTC. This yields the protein CASSYSFGDSSYEQYF.